The present entry profiles one T cell receptor beta chain with its context. These data belong to a study of blood T cell repertoires in COVID-19. Only in-frame clones appear in the TCRdb table, and some are missing; sequencing was by immunoSEQ multiplex PCR. The sample contains roughly 140,000 clones, roughly 88% of which appear only once. Trimming left V 5 bases short and J 0 bases short, with 19 bases between. CDR3 length: 17 amino acids. Germline values: CDR1 SGHVS, CDR2 FQNEAQ. The sequencing input was peripheral blood. The receptor was derived from a man aged 55 to 70 with active or convalescent COVID-19. The chain joins TRBV7-8 to TRBJ1-1; weak D call: TRBD1 (5 bases). The DNA of the CDR3 is TGTGCCAGCAGCGAGGCCTGGACCGACAGTCTGAACACTGAAGCTTTCTTT. Protein sequence: CASSEAWTDSLNTEAFF.